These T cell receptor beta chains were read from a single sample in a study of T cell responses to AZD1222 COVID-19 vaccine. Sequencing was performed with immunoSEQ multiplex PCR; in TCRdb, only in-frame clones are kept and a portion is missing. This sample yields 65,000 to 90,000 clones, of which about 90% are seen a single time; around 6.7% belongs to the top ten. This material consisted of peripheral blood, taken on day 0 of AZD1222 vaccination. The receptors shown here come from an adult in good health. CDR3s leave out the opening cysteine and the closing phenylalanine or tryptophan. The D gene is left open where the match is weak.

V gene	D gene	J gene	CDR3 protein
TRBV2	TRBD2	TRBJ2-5	ASLAGGEKTQY
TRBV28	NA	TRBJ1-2	ASTLGRWGARDYGYT
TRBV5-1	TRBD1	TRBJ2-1	ASSSGTGGPYNEQF
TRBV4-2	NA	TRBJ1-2	ASSQDWSGAYGYT
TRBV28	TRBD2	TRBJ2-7	ASSLGLVYEQY
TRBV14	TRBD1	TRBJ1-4	ASSAQQGGEKLF
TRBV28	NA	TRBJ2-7	ASSSRGQSYEQY
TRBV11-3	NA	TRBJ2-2	ASSLDSRGGNTGELF
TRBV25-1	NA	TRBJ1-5	ASSEVGGGNQPQH
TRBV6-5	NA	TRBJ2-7	ASVRTGTEQY
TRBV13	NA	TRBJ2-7	ASSLGGAYRY
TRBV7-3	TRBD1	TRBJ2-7	ASSQTGAREQY
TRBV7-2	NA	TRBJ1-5	ASSTSNQPQH
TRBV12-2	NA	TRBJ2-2	ASRSRQGNTGELF
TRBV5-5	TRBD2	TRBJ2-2	ASSLGGGTGELF
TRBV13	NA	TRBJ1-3	ASSPPPNSGNTIY
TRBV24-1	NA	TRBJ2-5	ATSAGNFPQETQY
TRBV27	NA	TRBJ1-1	ASSSQGRTEAF
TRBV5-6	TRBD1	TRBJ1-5	ASSRTGGNQPQH
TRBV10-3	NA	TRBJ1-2	AISEAPGGYT
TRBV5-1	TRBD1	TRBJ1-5	ASSPDRANQPQH
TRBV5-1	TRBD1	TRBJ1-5	ASSLQGPNQPQH
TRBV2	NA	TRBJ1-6	ASSGRAESPLH
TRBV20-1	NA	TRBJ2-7	SLPDTVEQY
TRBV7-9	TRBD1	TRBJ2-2	ASSPSDRGATGELF
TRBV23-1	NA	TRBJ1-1	ASSQPGRLNTEAF
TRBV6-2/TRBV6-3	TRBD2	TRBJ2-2	ASSRGTSGRTNTGELF
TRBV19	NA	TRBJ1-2	ASSFRQVTFLYGYT
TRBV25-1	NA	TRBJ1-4	ASRDNEKLF
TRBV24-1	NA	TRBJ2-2	ATSPAAVTGELF
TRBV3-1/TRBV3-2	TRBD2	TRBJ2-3	ASSQDIKRGALGTDTQY
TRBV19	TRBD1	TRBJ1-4	ASRDRGSEKLF
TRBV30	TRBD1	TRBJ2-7	AWKSGTGSYEQY
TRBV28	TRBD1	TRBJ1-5	ASRTNRDSLNQPQH
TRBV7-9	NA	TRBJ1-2	ASSSGAYGYT
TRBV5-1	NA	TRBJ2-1	ASSHRQGWGSYNEQF
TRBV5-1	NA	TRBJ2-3	ASRRGDTDTQY
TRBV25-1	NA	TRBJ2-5	ASSESWGRGETQY
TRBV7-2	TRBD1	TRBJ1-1	ASSSTGGESEAF
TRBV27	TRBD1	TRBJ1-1	ATLNLDRAPRAF
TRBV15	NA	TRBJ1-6	ATSAGTGNNSPLH
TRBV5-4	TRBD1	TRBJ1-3	ASSSQGAGNTIY
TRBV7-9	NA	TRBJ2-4	ASSLVSGPLAKNIQY
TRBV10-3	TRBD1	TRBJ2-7	AISELGTGPYEQY
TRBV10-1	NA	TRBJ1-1	ASSENGNTEAF
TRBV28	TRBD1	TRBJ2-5	ASSSLQGLGETQY
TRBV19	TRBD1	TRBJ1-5	ASSPQGASGPQH
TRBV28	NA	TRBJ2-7	ASSLGYEQY